Listed below are T cell receptor beta chains from one sample, sequenced in a study of beta chain features in type 1 diabetes. The protocol was immunoSEQ multiplex PCR, while the TCRdb copy is restricted to in-frame clones and leaves out a portion. The repertoire includes around 250,000 clones, roughly 30% of them detected once, and 4% sits in the top ten. The specimen was central memory CD4+ T cells from blood. The receptors were sampled from a man aged 25-45 years in good health. Both conserved end residues are part of each CDR3. The D gene is left open where the match is weak.

cdr3_aa v_call d_call j_call
CASSLNLAGVLEQFF TRBV7-8 TRBD2 TRBJ2-1
CASSRASDTQYF TRBV7-2 . TRBJ2-3
CAWSPLDEQFF TRBV30 . TRBJ2-1
CASSYSGTVNTGELFF TRBV6-5 TRBD1 TRBJ2-2
CASSDTGANTGELFF TRBV6-1 . TRBJ2-2
CASSQDVTSDTQYF TRBV4-3 . TRBJ2-3
CAWSATTGRNEKLFF TRBV30 TRBD1 TRBJ1-4
CASDRRKYYEQYF TRBV19 . TRBJ2-7
CASSRGLVTDTQYF TRBV7-9 TRBD2 TRBJ2-3
CASSAARQGQETQYF TRBV25-1 TRBD1 TRBJ2-5
CASSLEGGRANEQFF TRBV13 TRBD2 TRBJ2-1
CASSPGLGHGTQYF TRBV7-2 TRBD2 TRBJ2-3
CASSHAGTDNEQFF TRBV5-4 TRBD1 TRBJ2-1
CASSRWTSGEFTDTQYF TRBV14 TRBD2 TRBJ2-3
CASSSIDEQYF TRBV5-1 . TRBJ2-7
CASSASGRGADEQYF TRBV7-9 TRBD2 TRBJ2-7
CATRRGRTNLGETQYF TRBV2 . TRBJ2-5
CASSRREGYNEQFF TRBV7-8 TRBD2 TRBJ2-1
CASSLGLAGGQGGYEQYF TRBV7-2 TRBD2 TRBJ2-7
CAWSVKDTQYF TRBV30 . TRBJ2-3
CSAAVTYEQYF TRBV20-1 . TRBJ2-7
CATGQASPTSPLYNEQFF TRBV7-9 . TRBJ2-1
CASSIVRDTEAFF TRBV19 . TRBJ1-1
CASSLAGGGYSPLHF TRBV5-6 . TRBJ1-6
CASRGQATEAFF TRBV28 TRBD1 TRBJ1-1
CASSFRAGTNEKLFF TRBV7-2 . TRBJ1-4
CASSLVAFREQFF TRBV28 . TRBJ2-1
CASSPLDRDYGYTF TRBV18 TRBD1 TRBJ1-2